Listed here are 13 T cell receptor beta chains from one sample, sequenced in a study of human thymus T cells. It was from resections taken during corrective heart surgery that the thymus tissue came. Assay used: immunoSEQ multiplex PCR; TCRdb lists only in-frame clones, some missing. The sample gives tens of thousands of clones, roughly 95% of which show up once; under 0.04% is in the top ten. Sequences were obtained from thymus tissue. These receptors were taken from a girl less than two years old with a congenital heart defect but otherwise immunologically healthy.

CDR3 protein: CATPGRDRDEQFF. Written as DNA, the CDR3 is TGTGCCACTCCCGGGAGGGATCGGGATGAGCAGTTCTTC. This chain connects TRBV27 to TRBJ2-1; the match to TRBD2 covers 8 bases. This CDR3 has 13 residues. The germline CDR1 and CDR2 sequences are MNHEY and SMNVEV (reference sequence). V shed 10 bases, J shed 8 bases, and the junction held 10 bases outside the gene matches.

The chain combines TRBV25-1 with TRBJ2-7, with 10 bases matching TRBD1. Trimming took 4 bases from V and 3 from J; bases not matched to a gene: 6. There are 15 residues in the CDR3. In germline, CDR1 is MGHDK, CDR2 SYGVNS. CDR3 DNA sequence: TGTGCCAGCAGTGGACAGGGGGCCGCTGTCTACGAGCAGTACTTC. This translates into CASSGQGAAVYEQYF.

This chain joins TRBV30 and TRBJ2-7; TRBD2 aligns across 8 bases. The CDR3 length is 19 residues. Germline-derived CDR1 and CDR2 are GTSNPN and SVGIG (reference sequence). Germline trimming cut 5 bases from V and 4 bases from J; bases unmatched to any gene: 25. The CDR3: CAWSFRGGREDKTVYEQYF. The DNA of the CDR3 is TGTGCCTGGTCCTTCCGAGGGGGGCGGGAGGATAAAACGGTTTACGAGCAGTACTTC.

V gene TRBV4-1 combines with J gene TRBJ2-7; D uncertain. The CDR3 totals 18 residues. CDR1 MGHRA and CDR2 YSYEKL come from the germline V gene. V dropped 1 base and J dropped 1 base, with 20 bases sitting between them. The CDR3 protein is CASSQAPRQARTSYEQYF. The DNA for the CDR3 is TGCGCCAGCAGCCAAGCCCCGAGGCAGGCGCGCACTTCCTACGAGCAGTACTTC.

This chain connects TRBV28 to TRBJ1-4; tentatively, D is TRBD1 (6 bases). Germline values: CDR1 MDHEN, CDR2 SYDVKM. The CDR3 is made up of 17 amino acids. Deletions cut 3 bases from V and 8 bases from J, with 22 bases between. The CDR3, as DNA: TGTGCCAGCAGTTTGTCGGGGGGGCCCCATAGTTGGGAAAAACTGTTTTTT. Its translation: CASSLSGGPHSWEKLFF.

The V and J genes are TRBV5-1 and TRBJ1-1; the D is unclear. Per germline, CDR1 SGHRS and CDR2 YFSETQ. The germline V and J ends were trimmed by 7 bases and 8 bases, with 18 bases remaining between them. The CDR3 runs 13 residues. CDR3 loop: CASLRRTYYEAFF. The CDR3 bases are TGCGCCAGCCTACGAAGGACCTACTACGAAGCTTTCTTT.

The V and J genes are TRBV27 and TRBJ1-1; 9 bases map to TRBD1. The germline CDR1 and CDR2 sequences are MNHEY and SMNVEV (reference sequence). There are 15 residues in the CDR3. The junction had 12 bases not matched to a gene; V was cut back by 6 bases and J by 7 bases. CDR3: CASRSFTGGRDEAFF. CDR3 DNA: TGTGCCAGCAGATCCTTCACAGGGGGCAGGGATGAAGCTTTCTTT.

This rearrangement joins TRBV14 to TRBJ1-3; no clear D. The V and J ends lost 1 base and 0 bases respectively, with 16 bases between them. The germline gives CDR1 SGHDN, CDR2 FVKESK. CDR3 length: 18 residues. The CDR3, as DNA: TGTGCCAGCAGCCAAGGGCGTGACGCCAGTCTCTCTGGAAACACCATATATTTT. Translation gives CASSQGRDASLSGNTIYF.

This chain uses TRBV18 with TRBJ2-3, with 7 nucleotides matching TRBD2. With 6 bases clipped from V and 7 bases from J, the junction kept 13 bases outside the gene matches. CDR1 and CDR2 (germline): KGHSH, LQKENI. The CDR3 has 15 residues. The CDR3 sequence is CASSRWASGENTQYF. In DNA, the CDR3 is TGTGCCAGCTCCCGGTGGGCTAGCGGAGAGAATACGCAGTATTTT. The whole variable domain, remainder taken from reference TRBV18 and TRBJ2-3, is NAGVMQNPRHLVRRRGQEARLRCSPMKGHSHVYWYRQLPEEGLKFMVYLQKENIIDESGMPKERFSAEFPKEGPSILRIQQVVRGDSAAYFCASSRWASGENTQYFGPGTRLTVL.

The J gene is TRBJ2-3, the V gene TRBV5-6, with 8 bases aligning to TRBD2. Trimming cost V 2 bases and J 1 base; bases outside gene matches: 9. Germline V gene sequence: CDR1 SGHDT, CDR2 YYEEEE. The CDR3 sequence is 17 residues long. The CDR3 sequence: CASSFSLPGGGTDTQYF. In nucleotides, the CDR3 is TGTGCCAGCAGCTTCAGCCTCCCGGGAGGGGGCACAGATACGCAGTATTTT.

The CDR3 here is CASSDWRANYGYTF. CDR3 DNA sequence: TGTGCCAGCAGTGATTGGCGGGCTAACTATGGCTACACCTTC. This chain joins TRBV6-1 and TRBJ1-2, with D hard to call. From germline, CDR1 is MNHNS and CDR2 SASEGT. This CDR3 spans 14 amino acids. Trimming stripped 3 bases from V and 0 bases from J, with 8 bases between.

The chain couples TRBV19 to TRBJ2-7; 13 positions agree with TRBD2. The germline gives CDR1 LNHDA, CDR2 SQIVND (reference sequence). The CDR3 loop spans 18 amino acids. The trim removed 4 bases at V and 0 bases at J, leaving 9 bases unmatched. The CDR3 loop reads CASSTTGTSGESSYEQYF. The CDR3 DNA reads TGTGCCAGTAGTACCACAGGGACTAGCGGGGAAAGCTCCTACGAGCAGTACTTC.

The CDR3, as DNA: TGTGCCAGCAGCCTAGGGGGGAACTATGGCTACACCTTC. Amino acids: CASSLGGNYGYTF. J is TRBJ1-2 and V is TRBV25-1; D might be TRBD1 (6 bases). From germline, CDR1 is MGHDK and CDR2 SYGVNS. The CDR3 spans 13 residues. The ends were cut back, 6 bases at V and 2 bases at J, with 10 bases in the middle.